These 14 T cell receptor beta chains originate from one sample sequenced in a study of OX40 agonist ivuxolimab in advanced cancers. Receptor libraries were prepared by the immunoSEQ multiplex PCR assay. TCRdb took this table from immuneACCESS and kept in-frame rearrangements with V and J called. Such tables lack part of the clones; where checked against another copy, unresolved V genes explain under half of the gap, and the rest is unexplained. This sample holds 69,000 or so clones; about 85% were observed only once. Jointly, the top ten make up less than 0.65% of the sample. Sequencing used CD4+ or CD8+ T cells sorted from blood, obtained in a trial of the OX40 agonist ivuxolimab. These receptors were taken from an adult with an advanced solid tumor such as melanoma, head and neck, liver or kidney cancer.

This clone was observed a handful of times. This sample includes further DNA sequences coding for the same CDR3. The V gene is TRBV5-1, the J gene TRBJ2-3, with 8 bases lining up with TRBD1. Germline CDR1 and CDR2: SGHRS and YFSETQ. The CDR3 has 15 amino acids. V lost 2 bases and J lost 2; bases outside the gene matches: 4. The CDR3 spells CASSFGQGFTDTQYF. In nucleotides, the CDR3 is TGCGCCAGCAGCTTTGGACAGGGTTTCACAGATACGCAGTATTTT. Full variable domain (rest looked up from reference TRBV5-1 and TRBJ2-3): KAGVTQTPRYLIKTRGQQVTLSCSPISGHRSVSWYQQTPGQGLQFLFEYFSETQRNKGNFPGRFSGRQFSNSRSEMNVSTLELGDSALYLCASSFGQGFTDTQYFGPGTRLTVL.

CDR3 region: CASSFLQGGGDTQYF. The CDR3 DNA is TGTGCCAGCAGTTTTTTACAGGGGGGGGGAGATACGCAGTATTTT. The V call is TRBV27, the J call TRBJ2-3; TRBD1 might be the D (8 bases). The V and J ends lost 3 bases and 5 bases respectively, with 15 bases between them. There are 15 residues in the CDR3. Germline-derived CDR1 and CDR2 are MNHEY and SMNVEV (reference sequence).

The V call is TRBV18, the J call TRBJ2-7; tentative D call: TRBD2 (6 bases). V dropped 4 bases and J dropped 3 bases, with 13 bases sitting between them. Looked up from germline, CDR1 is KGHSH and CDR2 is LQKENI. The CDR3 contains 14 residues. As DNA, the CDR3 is TGTGCCAGCTCACGGGGAGGCTCGTTCTACGAGCAGTACTTC. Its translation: CASSRGGSFYEQYF.

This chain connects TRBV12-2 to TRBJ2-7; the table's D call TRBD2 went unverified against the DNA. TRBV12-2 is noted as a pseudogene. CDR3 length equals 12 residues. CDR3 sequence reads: CASRGGDREQYF. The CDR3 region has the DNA TGTGCAAGTCGGGGGGGAGACCGCGAGCAGTACTTC.

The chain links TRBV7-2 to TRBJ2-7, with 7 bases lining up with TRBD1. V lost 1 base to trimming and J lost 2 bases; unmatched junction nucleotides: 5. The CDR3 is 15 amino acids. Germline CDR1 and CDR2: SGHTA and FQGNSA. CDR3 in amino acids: CASSLEQGSPYEQYF. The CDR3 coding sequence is TGTGCCAGCAGCTTAGAACAGGGGAGCCCCTACGAGCAGTACTTC.

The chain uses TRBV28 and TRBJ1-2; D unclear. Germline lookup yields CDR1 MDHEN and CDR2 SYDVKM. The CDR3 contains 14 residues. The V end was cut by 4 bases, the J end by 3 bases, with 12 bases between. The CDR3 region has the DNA TGTGCCAGCAGTTCGGGGTATGAGGACTATGGCTACACCTTC. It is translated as CASSSGYEDYGYTF.

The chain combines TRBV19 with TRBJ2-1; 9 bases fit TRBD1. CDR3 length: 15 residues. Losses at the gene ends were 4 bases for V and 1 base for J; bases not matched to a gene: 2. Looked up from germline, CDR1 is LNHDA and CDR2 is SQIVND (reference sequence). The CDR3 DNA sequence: TGTGCCAGTAGTAGGGGACAGGGATCCTACAATGAGCAGTTCTTC. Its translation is CASSRGQGSYNEQFF.

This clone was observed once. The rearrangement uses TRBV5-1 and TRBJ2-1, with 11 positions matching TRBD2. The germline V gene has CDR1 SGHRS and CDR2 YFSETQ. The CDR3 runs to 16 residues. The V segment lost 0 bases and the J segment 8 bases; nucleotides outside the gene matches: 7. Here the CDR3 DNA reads TGCGCCAGCAGCTTGGATCCTAGCGGGAGGATGGATGAGCAGTTCTTC. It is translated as CASSLDPSGRMDEQFF.

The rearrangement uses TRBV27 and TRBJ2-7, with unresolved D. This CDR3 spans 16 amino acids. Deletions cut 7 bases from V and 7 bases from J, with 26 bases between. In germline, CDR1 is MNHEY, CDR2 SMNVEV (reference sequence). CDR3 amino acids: CASIPRGYYEGPEQYF. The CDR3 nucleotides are TGTGCCAGCATCCCGAGAGGCTACTATGAAGGTCCTGAGCAGTACTTC.

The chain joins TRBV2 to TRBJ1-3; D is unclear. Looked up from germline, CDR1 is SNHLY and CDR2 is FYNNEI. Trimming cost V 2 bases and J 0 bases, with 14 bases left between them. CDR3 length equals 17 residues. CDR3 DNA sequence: TGTGCCAGCAGTGAATCGAGCAGCCGAGCCTCTGGAAACACCATATATTTT. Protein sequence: CASSESSSRASGNTIYF.

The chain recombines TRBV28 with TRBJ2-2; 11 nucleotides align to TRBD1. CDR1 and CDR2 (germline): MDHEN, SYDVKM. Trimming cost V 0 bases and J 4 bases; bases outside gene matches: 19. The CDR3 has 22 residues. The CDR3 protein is CASSLWGTGGPAASRVTGELFF. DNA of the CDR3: TGTGCCAGCAGTTTATGGGGGACAGGGGGGCCAGCGGCCTCGCGGGTCACCGGGGAGCTGTTTTTT. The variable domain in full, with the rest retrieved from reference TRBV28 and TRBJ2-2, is DVKVTQSSRYLVKRTGEKVFLECVQDMDHENMFWYRQDPGLGLRLIYFSYDVKMKEKGDIPEGYSVSREKKERFSLILESASTNQTSMYLCASSLWGTGGPAASRVTGELFFGEGSRLTVL.

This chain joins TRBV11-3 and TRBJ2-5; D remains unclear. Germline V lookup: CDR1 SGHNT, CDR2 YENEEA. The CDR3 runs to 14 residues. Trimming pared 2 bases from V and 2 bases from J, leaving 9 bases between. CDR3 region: CASSLPDGQETQYF. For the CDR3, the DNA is TGTGCCAGCAGCTTACCAGACGGGCAAGAGACCCAGTACTTC.

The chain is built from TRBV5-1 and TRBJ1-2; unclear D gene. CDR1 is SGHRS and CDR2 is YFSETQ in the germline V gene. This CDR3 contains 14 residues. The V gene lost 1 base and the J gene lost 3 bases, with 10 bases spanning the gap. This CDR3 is CASSLLIADYGYTF. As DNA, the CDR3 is TGCGCCAGCAGCTTGCTAATCGCCGACTATGGCTACACCTTC.

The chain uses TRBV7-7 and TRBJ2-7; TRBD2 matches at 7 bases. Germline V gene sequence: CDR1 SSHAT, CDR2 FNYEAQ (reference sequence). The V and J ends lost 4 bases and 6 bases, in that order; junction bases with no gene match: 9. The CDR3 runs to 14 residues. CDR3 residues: CASSSGGRTTEQYF. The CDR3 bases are TGTGCCAGCAGCTCGGGGGGTCGGACTACCGAGCAGTACTTC.